The rows below give T cell receptor beta chains drawn from one sample of a study of radiotherapy plus CTLA-4 blockade in lung cancer. The data were produced by immunoSEQ multiplex PCR, yet TCRdb's version contains in-frame clones alone and is incomplete. In the table there are tens of thousands of clones, about two thirds of which are singletons. This specimen was peripheral blood, taken from a patient treated with radiotherapy plus ipilimumab. The receptors originated from a human donor with non-small cell lung cancer that progressed on radiotherapy plus ipilimumab. Each CDR3 is given with its conserved first and last residue. D genes are given only for firm matches. Expanded clones get a size class; other rows say once, few or many, or leave the size out.

j_gene: TRBJ1-1; len: 16; v_gene: TRBV9; d_gene: -; abundance: -; CDR3aa: CASSVEGGSRNTEAFF; CDR3nt: TGTGCCAGCAGCGTAGAGGGAGGGTCCAGGAACACTGAAGCTTTCTTT
j_gene: TRBJ2-2; len: 16; v_gene: TRBV28; d_gene: TRBD2; abundance: few; CDR3aa: CASSLGLAGHTGELFF; CDR3nt: TGTGCCAGCAGTTTAGGGCTAGCGGGGCACACCGGGGAGCTGTTTTTT
j_gene: TRBJ2-3; len: 10; v_gene: TRBV29-1; d_gene: -; abundance: -; CDR3aa: CSVVRDTQYF; CDR3nt: TGCAGCGTGGTAAGAGATACGCAGTATTTT
j_gene: TRBJ1-1; len: 12; v_gene: TRBV5-4; d_gene: -; abundance: few; CDR3aa: CASSAGDTEAFF; CDR3nt: TGTGCCAGCAGCGCCGGGGACACTGAAGCTTTCTTT
j_gene: TRBJ2-7; len: 19; v_gene: TRBV5-4; d_gene: -; abundance: -; CDR3aa: CASSSISMRTQRTSYEQYF; CDR3nt: TGTGCCAGCAGCTCTATTTCCATGCGAACCCAGCGGACCTCCTACGAGCAGTACTTC
j_gene: TRBJ2-3; len: 16; v_gene: TRBV5-5; d_gene: TRBD2; abundance: -; CDR3aa: CASSLGLAGGTDTQYF; CDR3nt: TGTGCCAGCAGCTTGGGACTAGCGGGGGGCACAGATACGCAGTATTTT
j_gene: TRBJ1-1; len: 16; v_gene: TRBV28; d_gene: -; abundance: -; CDR3aa: CASKTVWGTEGTEAFF; CDR3nt: TGTGCCAGCAAAACGGTCTGGGGAACTGAGGGCACTGAAGCTTTCTTT
j_gene: TRBJ1-5; len: 15; v_gene: TRBV18; d_gene: -; abundance: -; CDR3aa: CASSLTGISNQPQHF; CDR3nt: TGTGCCAGCTCACTCACAGGGATAAGCAATCAGCCCCAGCATTTT
j_gene: TRBJ2-7; len: 13; v_gene: TRBV10-3; d_gene: -; abundance: many; CDR3aa: CATDPGTNYEQYF; CDR3nt: TGTGCCACCGATCCCGGGACGAACTACGAGCAGTACTTC
j_gene: TRBJ1-1; len: 15; v_gene: TRBV5-8; d_gene: -; abundance: -; CDR3aa: CASSLGVWGNTEAFF; CDR3nt: TGTGCCAGCAGCTTGGGCGTTTGGGGGAACACTGAAGCTTTCTTT
j_gene: TRBJ2-7; len: 12; v_gene: TRBV5-4; d_gene: -; abundance: -; CDR3aa: CASSFGSYEQYF; CDR3nt: TGTGCCAGCAGCTTCGGTTCCTACGAGCAGTACTTC
j_gene: TRBJ2-1; len: 12; v_gene: TRBV6-1; d_gene: TRBD1; abundance: -; CDR3aa: CASSPRDSKPFF; CDR3nt: TGTGCCAGCAGTCCCCGGGACAGTAAACCGTTCTTC
j_gene: TRBJ2-3; len: 14; v_gene: TRBV5-5; d_gene: -; abundance: -; CDR3aa: CASRSRLAPDTQYF; CDR3nt: TGTGCCAGCAGGTCCCGGCTGGCGCCAGATACGCAGTATTTT
j_gene: TRBJ2-1; len: 15; v_gene: TRBV6-1; d_gene: -; abundance: -; CDR3aa: CASSERQGRRDEQFF; CDR3nt: TGTGCCAGCAGTGAACGACAGGGAAGGAGGGATGAGCAGTTCTTC
j_gene: TRBJ2-5; len: 15; v_gene: TRBV5-6; d_gene: TRBD2; abundance: -; CDR3aa: CASSATSGGEETQYF; CDR3nt: TGTGCCAGCAGCGCGACTAGCGGGGGGGAAGAGACCCAGTACTTC
j_gene: TRBJ2-1; len: 15; v_gene: TRBV7-9; d_gene: -; abundance: once; CDR3aa: CASSPGLSATEGQFF; CDR3nt: TGTGCCAGCAGCCCGGGACTCTCCGCGACCGAGGGGCAGTTCTTC
j_gene: TRBJ2-5; len: 16; v_gene: TRBV28; d_gene: -; abundance: -; CDR3aa: CASSSGQLGLRETQYF; CDR3nt: TGTGCCAGCAGTTCGGGACAATTAGGTTTGCGAGAGACCCAGTACTTC
j_gene: TRBJ2-3; len: 14; v_gene: TRBV5-6; d_gene: -; abundance: -; CDR3aa: CASSSDYYTDTQYF; CDR3nt: TGTGCCAGCAGCTCGGACTATTACACAGATACGCAGTATTTT
j_gene: TRBJ2-5; len: 15; v_gene: TRBV5-4; d_gene: TRBD2; abundance: -; CDR3aa: CASSLVAGGGETQYF; CDR3nt: TGTGCCAGCAGCTTGGTAGCGGGCGGCGGAGAGACCCAGTACTTC
j_gene: TRBJ2-1; len: 14; v_gene: TRBV11-3; d_gene: -; abundance: -; CDR3aa: CASSLVQGRNEQFF; CDR3nt: TGTGCCAGCAGCTTAGTGCAGGGGAGGAATGAGCAGTTCTTC
j_gene: TRBJ1-2; len: 14; v_gene: TRBV5-1; d_gene: TRBD1; abundance: few; CDR3aa: CASSLEGASYGYTF; CDR3nt: TGCGCCAGCAGCTTAGAGGGGGCCAGCTATGGCTACACCTTC
j_gene: TRBJ2-3; len: 14; v_gene: TRBV27; d_gene: -; abundance: -; CDR3aa: CATHRWGYTDTQYF; CDR3nt: TGTGCCACTCATAGGTGGGGTTACACAGATACGCAGTATTTT
j_gene: TRBJ2-3; len: 16; v_gene: TRBV7-9; d_gene: TRBD1; abundance: -; CDR3aa: CASSLQGTGGTDTQYF; CDR3nt: TGTGCCAGCAGCTTACAAGGGACAGGCGGCACAGATACGCAGTATTTT
j_gene: TRBJ2-1; len: 15; v_gene: TRBV9; d_gene: TRBD2; abundance: -; CDR3aa: CASSASAGVYNEQFF; CDR3nt: TGTGCCAGCAGCGCGTCAGCGGGAGTCTACAATGAGCAGTTCTTC